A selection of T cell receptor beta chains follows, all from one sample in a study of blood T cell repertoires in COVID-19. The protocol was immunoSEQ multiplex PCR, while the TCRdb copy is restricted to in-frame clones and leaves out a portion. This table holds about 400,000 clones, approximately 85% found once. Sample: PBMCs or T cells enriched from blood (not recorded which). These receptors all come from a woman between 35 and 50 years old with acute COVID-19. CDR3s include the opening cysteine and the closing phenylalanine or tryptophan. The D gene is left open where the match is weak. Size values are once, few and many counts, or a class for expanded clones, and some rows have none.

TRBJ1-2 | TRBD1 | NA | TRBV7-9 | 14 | TGTGCCAGCAGCTTACCCGGACAGGAGTATGGCTACACCTTC | CASSLPGQEYGYTF
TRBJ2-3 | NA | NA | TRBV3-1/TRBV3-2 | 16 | TGTGCCAGCAGTTCCGCCGCTATCGGGGTCCCAGATACGCAGTATTTT | CASSSAAIGVPDTQYF
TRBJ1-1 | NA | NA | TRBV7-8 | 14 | TGTGCCAGCAGCTTACGGTCCCGGGACACTGAAGCTTTCTTT | CASSLRSRDTEAFF
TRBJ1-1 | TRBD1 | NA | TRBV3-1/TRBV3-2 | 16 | TGTGCCAGCAGCCACAATCCGGGACAGGGAGCCACTGAAGCTTTCTTT | CASSHNPGQGATEAFF
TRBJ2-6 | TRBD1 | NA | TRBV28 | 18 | TGTGCCAGCAGTGCCCGGACAGGGGTAAGGTCTGGGGCCAACGTCCTGACTTTC | CASSARTGVRSGANVLTF
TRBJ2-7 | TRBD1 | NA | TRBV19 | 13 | TGTGCCACTATAGGACAGGGGACCTACGAGCAGTACTTC | CATIGQGTYEQYF
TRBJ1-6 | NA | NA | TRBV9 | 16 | TGTGCCAGCAGCGTATCAGGAATGTCCTATAATTCACCCCTCCACTTT | CASSVSGMSYNSPLHF
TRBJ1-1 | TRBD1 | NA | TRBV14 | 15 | TGTGCCAGCAGCCAACGGACAGGGGGGAACACTGAAGCTTTCTTT | CASSQRTGGNTEAFF
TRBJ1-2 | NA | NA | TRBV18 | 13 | TGTGCCAGCTCACCAGGTACAGGGAGTGGCTACACCTTC | CASSPGTGSGYTF
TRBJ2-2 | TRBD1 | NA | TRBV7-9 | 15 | TGTGCCAGCACCGGACAGGGGGCATTAACCGGGGAGCTGTTTTTT | CASTGQGALTGELFF
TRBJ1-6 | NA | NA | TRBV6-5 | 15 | TGTGCCAGCGGACGACAGACAGGAATTGGGTCACCCCTCCACTTT | CASGRQTGIGSPLHF
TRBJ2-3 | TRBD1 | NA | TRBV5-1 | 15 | TGCGCCAGCAGCCCGAACAGGGGAAGCACAGATACGCAGTATTTT | CASSPNRGSTDTQYF
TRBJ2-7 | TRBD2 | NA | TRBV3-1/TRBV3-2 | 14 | TGTGCCAGCAGCCCGAGCGGGGGGCCCTACGAGCAGTACTTC | CASSPSGGPYEQYF
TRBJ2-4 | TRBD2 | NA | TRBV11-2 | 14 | TGTGCCAGCAGCCCGGGACTAGCGGGGAACATTCAGTACTTC | CASSPGLAGNIQYF
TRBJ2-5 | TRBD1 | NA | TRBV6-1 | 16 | TGTGCCAGCAGTGCGACAGGGGGCCAAATTCAAGAGACCCAGTACTTC | CASSATGGQIQETQYF
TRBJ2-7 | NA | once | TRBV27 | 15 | TGTGCCAGCAGTTTATCGCGCAGGGGCGACTACGAGCAGTACTTC | CASSLSRRGDYEQYF
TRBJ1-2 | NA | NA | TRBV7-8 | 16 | TGTGCCAGCAGCCCTACCCCTTTTTTGCGGCTCGATGGCTACACCTTC | CASSPTPFLRLDGYTF
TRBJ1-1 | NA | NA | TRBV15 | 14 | TGTGCCACCAGCAGAGGGGATAGCGGGACTGAAGCTTTCTTT | CATSRGDSGTEAFF
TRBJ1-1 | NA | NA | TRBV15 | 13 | TGTGCCACCAGCAGAGATCTGCGAGAAGAAGCTTTCTTT | CATSRDLREEAFF
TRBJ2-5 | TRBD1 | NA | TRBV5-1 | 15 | TGCGCCAGCAGCTCCGGGACAGGGGGCGAAGGGACCCAGTACTTC | CASSSGTGGEGTQYF
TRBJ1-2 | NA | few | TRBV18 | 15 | TGTGCCAGCTCACCCGGGGTCCTCTACCTTTATGGCTACACCTTC | CASSPGVLYLYGYTF
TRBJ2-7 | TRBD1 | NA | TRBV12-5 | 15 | TGTGCTAGTGGTTTGGTAGCAGGGGGCTCCTACGAGCAGTACTTC | CASGLVAGGSYEQYF
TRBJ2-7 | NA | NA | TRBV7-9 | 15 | TGTGCCAGCAGCTCAAGGACGGAGGGGGCTTACGAGCAGTACTTC | CASSSRTEGAYEQYF
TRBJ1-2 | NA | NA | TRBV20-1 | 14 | TGCAGTGCTAGTGAGGGCCAGGTGCTCTATGGCTACACCTTC | CSASEGQVLYGYTF
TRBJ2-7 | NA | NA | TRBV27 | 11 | TGTGCCAGCAGTTCGAGACAAGAGCAGTACTTC | CASSSRQEQYF
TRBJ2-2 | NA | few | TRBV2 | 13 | TGTGCCAGCTCTGGGACATACACCGGGGAGCTGTTTTTT | CASSGTYTGELFF
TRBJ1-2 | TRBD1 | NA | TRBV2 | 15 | TGTGCCAGCAGTGATTGGGGGACAGATAACTATGGCTACACCTTC | CASSDWGTDNYGYTF
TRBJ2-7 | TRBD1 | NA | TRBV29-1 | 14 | TGCAGCGTGTTGTCGGGACAGGGGGCGGGTGAGCAGTACTTC | CSVLSGQGAGEQYF
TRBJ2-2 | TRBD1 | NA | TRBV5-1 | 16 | TGCGCCAGCAGCTTGGACCCTCAGGGGGCCTCCGGGGAGCTGTTTTTT | CASSLDPQGASGELFF
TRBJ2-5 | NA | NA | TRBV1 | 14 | TGCACCAGCGCTAGCGGGGGAACGCAAGAGACCCAGTACTTC | CTSASGGTQETQYF
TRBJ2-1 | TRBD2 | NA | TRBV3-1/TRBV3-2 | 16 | TGTGCCAGCAGCCAGGGGGGACTAGCGGGGAAGGATGAGCAGTTCTTC | CASSQGGLAGKDEQFF
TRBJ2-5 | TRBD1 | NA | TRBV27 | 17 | TGTGCCAGCAGTGTCAACAGGGGGCGGCTTTCCCAAGAGACCCAGTACTTC | CASSVNRGRLSQETQYF
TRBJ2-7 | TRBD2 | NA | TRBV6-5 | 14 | TGTGCCAGCAGTTCGGGACTAGGTGTGGGGGAGCAGTACTTC | CASSSGLGVGEQYF
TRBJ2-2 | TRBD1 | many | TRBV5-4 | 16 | TGTGCCAGCCACGAGCGGACAGGGGGCTTAAGCGGGGAGCTGTTTTTT | CASHERTGGLSGELFF
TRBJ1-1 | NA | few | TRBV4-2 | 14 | TGTGCCAGCAGCCAAGATCCCCCAGCAGGGAAAGCTTTCTTT | CASSQDPPAGKAFF